This section outlines one TCR beta chain sequence together with its context. Its antigen is unidentified. This sample also contains other DNA sequences that code for the same CDR3. Profiling relied on immunoSEQ multiplex PCR, and the TCRdb table lists in-frame clones only, not all of them. The sample records 55,000 or so clones, approximately 82% being singletons. Each patient with chemo-refractory metastatic non-small-cell lung cancer was treated with focal radiation plus CTLA-4 blockade using ipilimumab. The data belong to a study of radiotherapy plus CTLA-4 blockade in lung cancer. Study outcomes and limitations: Blood saw expansion of tumor-derived TCR clones after radiotherapy plus ipilimumab.

The V and J ends lost 3 bases and 3 bases respectively, with 8 bases between them. The CDR3 is 13 residues long. Germline V CDR1 and CDR2: SSHAT, FNYEAQ (reference sequence). The chain joins TRBV7-7 to TRBJ2-5; D is unresolved. The sequences come from peripheral blood, collected from a patient treated with radiotherapy plus ipilimumab. This TCR derives from a human donor with non-small cell lung cancer whose response to radiotherapy plus ipilimumab could not be evaluated. The CDR3 nucleotides are TGTGCCAGCAGCTTGCGTCCTAAAGAGACCCAGTACTTC. Translating it yields CASSLRPKETQYF.